A selection of T cell receptor beta chains follows, all from one sample in a study of PD-1 blockade in classical Hodgkin lymphoma. The data were produced by immunoSEQ multiplex PCR, yet TCRdb's version contains in-frame clones alone and is incomplete. The sample holds under 100,000 clones, around 90% seen once. The material sequenced was peripheral blood mononuclear cells (PBMCs), taken before the second cycle of nivolumab. All receptors come from a human donor with classical Hodgkin lymphoma. The CDR3 runs from the conserved cysteine through the conserved F or W. The D gene is left open where the match is weak. Some rows have no size entry. The others give once, few or many, or a class for an expanded clone.

TRBJ1-6	.	TRBD1	TRBV29-1	TGCAGCGTTGGGGGACAGGGGAATTCACCCCTCCACTTT	CSVGGQGNSPLHF
TRBJ1-5	.	.	TRBV5-1	TGCGCCAGCAGACTCGGGGGAAATCAGCCCCAGCATTTT	CASRLGGNQPQHF
TRBJ2-7	.	.	TRBV5-1	TGCGCCAGCAGCTTGAATTTGCTAGCCGAGCAGTACTTC	CASSLNLLAEQYF
TRBJ2-3	.	.	TRBV7-9	TGTGCCAGCAGCTCCGAGTTTGGTTCAGATACGCAGTATTTT	CASSSEFGSDTQYF
TRBJ2-7	.	.	TRBV18	TGTGCCAGCTCACGTAGTCTAGGAGGGGCCGAGCAGTACTTC	CASSRSLGGAEQYF
TRBJ2-1	.	TRBD2	TRBV2	TGTGCGTGCTTTTGGACTAGCGGGAGCATCAATGAGCAGTTCTTC	CACFWTSGSINEQFF
TRBJ1-1	.	.	TRBV9	TGTGCCAGCAGCCCACGGACGCTGATGAACACTGAAGCTTTCTTT	CASSPRTLMNTEAFF
TRBJ2-3	.	TRBD2	TRBV28	TGTGCCAGCAGTTTCAGACTCCTCCTACTAGCGGAGCTTAGCACAGATACGCAGTATTTT	CASSFRLLLLAELSTDTQYF
TRBJ1-1	.	.	TRBV7-8	TGTGCCAGCAGCTTAGGGGTGCGCACAGGGACCTACACTGAAGCTTTCTTT	CASSLGVRTGTYTEAFF
TRBJ2-7	once	TRBD1	TRBV19	TGTGCCAGTAGGAAGGACAGGGATTCCCACTACGAGCAGTACTTC	CASRKDRDSHYEQYF
TRBJ2-5	.	.	TRBV29-1	TGCAGCGTTGACCGGTACGGAGAGACCCAGTACTTC	CSVDRYGETQYF
TRBJ1-3	.	.	TRBV29-1	TGCAGCGCGGGCCATGGAAACACCATATATTTT	CSAGHGNTIYF